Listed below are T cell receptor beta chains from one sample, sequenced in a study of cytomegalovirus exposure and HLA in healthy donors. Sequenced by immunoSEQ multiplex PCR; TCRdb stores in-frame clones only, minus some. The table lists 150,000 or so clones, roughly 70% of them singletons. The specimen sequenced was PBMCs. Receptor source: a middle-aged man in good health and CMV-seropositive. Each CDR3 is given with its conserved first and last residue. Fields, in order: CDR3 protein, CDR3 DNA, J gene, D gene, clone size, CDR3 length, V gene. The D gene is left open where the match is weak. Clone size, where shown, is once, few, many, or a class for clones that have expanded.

CASRAGPPRQPQHF | TGTGCCAGCAGAGCGGGCCCTCCACGTCAGCCCCAGCATTTT | TRBJ1-5 | NA | NA | 14 | TRBV2
CASSQEGYRVNTIYF | TGTGCCAGCAGCCAAGAAGGATACAGGGTAAACACCATATATTTT | TRBJ1-3 | NA | NA | 15 | TRBV4-2
CASSDWTGTNEKLFF | TGTGCCAGCAGCGACTGGACAGGGACTAATGAAAAACTGTTTTTT | TRBJ1-4 | TRBD1 | NA | 15 | TRBV7-2
CASSLQVSGELFF | TGTGCCAGCAGTTTACAGGTTTCCGGGGAGCTGTTTTTT | TRBJ2-2 | NA | NA | 13 | TRBV27
CASSLTEMQDYEQYF | TGTGCCAGCAGCTTAACTGAGATGCAAGACTACGAGCAGTACTTC | TRBJ2-7 | NA | NA | 15 | TRBV7-6
CASSYGFAGGTDTQYF | TGTGCCAGCAGTTACGGGTTCGCGGGGGGCACAGATACGCAGTATTTT | TRBJ2-3 | TRBD2 | NA | 16 | TRBV6-5
CASSTGQGREQYF | TGTGCCAGTAGTACCGGACAGGGGCGCGAGCAGTACTTC | TRBJ2-7 | TRBD1 | NA | 13 | TRBV19
CASSLRVAGVYEQYF | TGTGCCAGCAGCCTCCGGGTAGCGGGGGTTTACGAGCAGTACTTC | TRBJ2-7 | TRBD2 | few | 15 | TRBV11-2
CASSGAPPNEKLFF | TGTGCCAGCAGCGGGGCCCCACCTAATGAAAAACTGTTTTTT | TRBJ1-4 | NA | once | 14 | TRBV9
CASSVTGELRYETQYF | TGTGCCAGCAGCGTAACAGGGGAGTTACGATACGAGACCCAGTACTTC | TRBJ2-5 | TRBD1 | NA | 16 | TRBV9
CASNGDGANVLTF | TGTGCCAGTAACGGGGATGGGGCCAACGTCCTGACTTTC | TRBJ2-6 | NA | NA | 13 | TRBV19
CASRRQGLGYTF | TGTGCCAGCAGGAGACAGGGCCTTGGCTACACCTTC | TRBJ1-2 | TRBD1 | NA | 12 | TRBV6-1
CASSEGSGGASKPQHF | TGTGCCAGCAGCGAGGGGAGTGGGGGGGCCTCTAAGCCCCAGCATTTT | TRBJ1-5 | NA | NA | 16 | TRBV5-4
CASSARDSPYNEQFF | TGTGCCAGCAGCGCCCGGGACAGCCCCTACAATGAGCAGTTCTTC | TRBJ2-1 | TRBD1 | NA | 15 | TRBV9
CASSQDSGTGYEQYF | TGTGCCAGCAGCCAGGACTCCGGGACAGGCTACGAGCAGTACTTC | TRBJ2-7 | TRBD1 | NA | 15 | TRBV5-4
CASSLGSGSDEQYF | TGTGCCAGCAGCTTAGGGTCGGGGAGTGACGAGCAGTACTTC | TRBJ2-7 | NA | NA | 14 | TRBV7-6
CASTPDRVNTEAFF | TGTGCCAGCACCCCCGACAGAGTTAACACTGAAGCTTTCTTT | TRBJ1-1 | NA | NA | 14 | TRBV6-6
CASGLSSGGRPGANVLTF | TGCGCCAGCGGCTTAAGCTCAGGGGGGCGCCCAGGGGCCAACGTCCTGACTTTC | TRBJ2-6 | NA | NA | 18 | TRBV5-1
CASSNQGWETQYF | TGTGCCAGTAGTAATCAGGGTTGGGAGACCCAGTACTTC | TRBJ2-5 | NA | NA | 13 | TRBV19
CASSLQYNQPQHF | TGTGCCAGCAGCTTACAGTACAATCAGCCCCAGCATTTT | TRBJ1-5 | NA | once | 13 | TRBV5-6
CASRRAGEQYF | TGTGCCAGTAGACGGGCGGGAGAGCAGTACTTC | TRBJ2-7 | NA | NA | 11 | TRBV19
CASSLDPGELGDTIYF | TGTGCCAGCAGCTTAGACCCCGGGGAGCTTGGGGACACCATATATTTT | TRBJ1-3 | NA | NA | 16 | TRBV7-9
CASRGDSFDSYEQYF | TGTGCCAGCAGAGGAGACAGTTTCGACTCCTACGAGCAGTACTTC | TRBJ2-7 | NA | NA | 15 | TRBV6-1
CASSPSAGGPRADEQYF | TGTGCCAGCTCACCCAGTGCAGGGGGGCCAAGAGCCGACGAGCAGTACTTC | TRBJ2-7 | NA | few | 17 | TRBV18
CASSFRVSNYGYTF | TGCGCCAGCAGCTTCAGGGTATCTAACTATGGCTACACCTTC | TRBJ1-2 | NA | NA | 14 | TRBV5-1
CASSLAQNRGDEQFF | TGTGCCAGCAGCTTAGCCCAAAACCGGGGGGATGAGCAGTTCTTC | TRBJ2-1 | TRBD2 | few | 15 | TRBV7-2
CASSITRGTGLNQPQHF | TGTGCCAGTAGTATTACCAGGGGGACGGGGCTCAATCAGCCCCAGCATTTT | TRBJ1-5 | TRBD1 | once | 17 | TRBV19
CAVRGNTEAFF | TGTGCGGTCAGAGGGAACACTGAAGCTTTCTTT | TRBJ1-1 | NA | NA | 11 | TRBV6-6
CASSEGHSGQNQETQYF | TGTGCCAGCAGCGAGGGACACTCCGGACAGAACCAAGAGACCCAGTACTTC | TRBJ2-5 | NA | NA | 17 | TRBV4-2
CASSRTGENQPQHF | TGTGCCAGCAGTCGGACAGGGGAAAACCAGCCCCAGCATTTT | TRBJ1-5 | TRBD1 | NA | 14 | TRBV6-6
CASGSADTQYF | TGTGCCAGCGGTAGTGCAGATACGCAGTATTTT | TRBJ2-3 | NA | NA | 11 | TRBV25-1
CASREVETQYF | TGTGCCAGCAGGGAGGTGGAGACCCAGTACTTC | TRBJ2-5 | NA | NA | 11 | TRBV6-6
CASKEIQGDRDEQYF | TGTGCCAGCAAAGAGATACAGGGGGATAGGGACGAGCAGTACTTC | TRBJ2-7 | TRBD1 | NA | 15 | TRBV6-5
CASSVEGTGINYGYTF | TGTGCCAGCAGCGTAGAAGGGACAGGGATTAACTATGGCTACACCTTC | TRBJ1-2 | TRBD1 | NA | 16 | TRBV9